The 13 T cell receptor beta chains below come from one sample, sequenced in a study of T cell clones after liver transplantation. Sequenced by immunoSEQ multiplex PCR; TCRdb stores in-frame clones only, minus some. In the table there are over 100,000 clones, approximately 78% of which are singletons. Sequencing was performed on CD4+ T cells from blood, taken before liver transplant. These TCRs come from a human donor who received a liver transplant.

CDR3 DNA sequence: TGCAGTGCTCTAGGCACTGAAGCTTTCTTT. It specifies CSALGTEAFF. The chain combines TRBV20-1 with TRBJ1-1; D is unresolved. V was shortened by 5 bases and J by 4 bases, with 5 bases between the two germline ends. CDR1 DFQATT and CDR2 SNEGSKA come from the germline V gene (reference sequence). The CDR3 has 10 residues.

The chain recombines TRBV19 with TRBJ1-5; no clear D. Germline values: CDR1 LNHDA, CDR2 SQIVND (reference sequence). V gave up 1 base and J gave up 5 bases, with 6 bases separating them. This CDR3 region has 13 residues. DNA of the CDR3: TGTGCCAGTAGTATAGGACGGGATCAGCCCCAGCATTTT. Protein product: CASSIGRDQPQHF.

This chain joins TRBV7-3 and TRBJ1-2; TRBD1 matches at 7 bases. V dropped 2 bases and J dropped 2; count of bases not matched to a gene: 5. The CDR3 runs 15 residues. Germline lookup yields CDR1 SGHTA and CDR2 FQGTGA. The CDR3 loop reads CASSLDRATNYGYTF. In DNA, the CDR3 is TGTGCCAGCAGCTTAGACAGGGCAACCAACTATGGCTACACCTTC. The full variable domain, with the rest looked up from reference TRBV7-3 and TRBJ1-2, is GAGVSQTPSNKVTEKGKYVELRCDPISGHTALYWYRQSLGQGPEFLIYFQGTGAADDSGLPNDRFFAVRPEGSVSTLKIQRTERGDSAVYLCASSLDRATNYGYTFGSGTRLTVV.

The chain combines TRBV14 with TRBJ2-2; tentatively, D is TRBD1 (5 bases). Deletions cut 2 bases from V and 6 bases from J, with 10 bases between. The CDR3 consists of 14 residues. Germline values: CDR1 SGHDN, CDR2 FVKESK. This chain's CDR3 is CASSQQGAAGELFF. CDR3 bases: TGTGCCAGCAGCCAACAGGGTGCGGCCGGGGAGCTGTTTTTT.

The gene calls are TRBV5-1 and TRBJ2-5; possible D gene TRBD2, 6 bases. The germline gives CDR1 SGHRS, CDR2 YFSETQ. Trimming stripped 1 base from V and 1 base from J, with 8 bases between. CDR3 size: 14 residues. The DNA for the CDR3 is TGCGCCAGCAGCTTGCCAGCGGGCCAAGAGACCCAGTACTTC. Translated: CASSLPAGQETQYF.

The chain employs TRBV6-5 and TRBJ1-5, with D possibly being TRBD1 (5 bases). Germline loops: CDR1 MNHEY, CDR2 SVGAGI. V lost 6 bases and J lost 0, with 9 bases in between. The CDR3 has 14 amino acids. The CDR3 nucleotides are TGTGCCAGCAGATGGGACCATAGCAATCAGCCCCAGCATTTT. Protein product: CASRWDHSNQPQHF.

The rearrangement links TRBV19 to TRBJ2-2; D is uncertain. CDR3 length equals 17 residues. The germline gives CDR1 LNHDA, CDR2 SQIVND (reference sequence). Trimming removed 0 bases at V and 0 bases at J, with 11 bases between. CDR3 sequence: CASSIDIRATNTGELFF. The CDR3 bases are TGTGCCAGTAGTATAGATATCAGAGCTACGAACACCGGGGAGCTGTTTTTT.

This clone was seen a few times. The rearrangement uses TRBV6-5 and TRBJ2-5; possible D gene TRBD2, 6 bases. Deletions cut 2 bases from V and 1 base from J, with 14 bases between. The CDR3 is 16 residues long. Per the germline V gene, CDR1 is MNHEY and CDR2 is SVGAGI. This chain's CDR3 is CASSYGGVVIQETQYF. CDR3 DNA sequence: TGTGCCAGCAGTTACGGCGGGGTGGTAATCCAAGAGACCCAGTACTTC.

The chain is built from TRBV7-2 and TRBJ1-1, with D unclear. Germline V gene data show CDR1 as SGHTA and CDR2 as FQGNSA. The CDR3 runs 13 residues. The V and J ends lost 5 bases and 5 bases respectively, with 12 bases between them. The DNA of the CDR3 is TGTGCCAGCAGCGGATCCCGCTCTACTGAAGCTTTCTTT. This sequence encodes CASSGSRSTEAFF.

This clone occurred a few times. V gene TRBV10-1 combines with J gene TRBJ2-1; no definite D call. The length of the CDR3 is 12 residues. Germline CDR1 reads WNHNN; CDR2 reads SYGVQD (reference sequence). With 1 base removed from V and 9 bases from J, the gap between germline ends came to 7 bases. DNA of the CDR3: TGCGCCAGCAGTGAGTTGGGTATTGAGCAGTTCTTC. Translating it yields CASSELGIEQFF.

This clone appeared a few times. The chain joins TRBV19 to TRBJ1-2, with TRBD1 identical over 10 bases. The V segment lost 8 bases and the J segment 5 bases; nucleotides outside the gene matches: 2. Germline CDR1 and CDR2: LNHDA and SQIVND (reference sequence). The CDR3 sequence is 12 residues long. The chain's CDR3 is CASLGQGYGYTF. DNA of the CDR3: TGTGCCAGTTTGGGACAGGGGTATGGCTACACCTTC.

This clone was observed a few times. The J gene is TRBJ2-5, the V gene TRBV7-2, with D possibly TRBD1 on 6 matching bases. V was shortened by 0 bases and J by 5 bases, with 13 bases between the two germline ends. The CDR3 contains 15 residues. In germline, CDR1 is SGHTA, CDR2 FQGNSA. CDR3 in DNA: TGTGCCAGCAGCTTAGCGAGGACAGCTGGGGAGACCCAGTACTTC. Translation: CASSLARTAGETQYF.

The chain has TRBV27 and TRBJ1-2, with D perhaps TRBD1 (5 bases). CDR1 is MNHEY, CDR2 SMNVEV, per germline (reference sequence). This CDR3 comprises 13 residues. V shed 5 bases and J shed 5 bases, with 12 bases lying between them. The DNA of the CDR3 is TGTGCCAGCAGTGACCGGGACGGATATGGCTACACCTTC. It encodes CASSDRDGYGYTF.